The next 2 T cell receptor beta chains were all read from a single sample in a study of naive and memory T cell subsets. TCR cDNA received a 3' ligated oligonucleotide that carried a UMI. Amplification of ligated cDNA took four PCR rounds with SP2 and nested alpha and beta constant primers. In TCRdb, the 5' RACE reads were re-called with MiXCR into one record per CDR3 protein. The table includes more than 45,000 distinct CDR3 sequences, 7.2% detected once. The receptor source for this set is a male donor in good health.

This clonotype has a count of ten or more. The gene calls are TRBV3-1 and TRBJ2-3, with 9 bases identical to TRBD2. The ends lost 0 bases at V and 2 bases at J; junction bases unmatched: 6. Germline loops: CDR1 LGHDT, CDR2 YNNKEL (reference sequence). CDR3 length: 17 amino acids. The chain's CDR3 is CASSQERLAELTDTQYF. The CDR3 nucleotides read TGTGCCAGCAGCCAAGAAAGACTAGCGGAACTCACAGATACGCAGTATTTT.

This chain connects TRBV28 to TRBJ2-3; 12 nucleotides match TRBD1. The CDR3 has 16 residues. Germline-derived CDR1 and CDR2 are MDHEN and SYDVKM. V was clipped by 7 bases and J by 1 base; unmatched bases: 6. CDR3 sequence: CASTGTGGGGTDTQYF. CDR3 nucleotide sequence: TGTGCCAGCACCGGGACAGGGGGCGGTGGCACAGATACGCAGTATTTT.